These 3 T cell receptor beta chains were all obtained from the same sample, sequenced in a study of blood T cell repertoires in COVID-19. Measured with immunoSEQ multiplex PCR; TCRdb has only the in-frame clones, and not every one. Here the sample spans about 410,000 clones, about nine tenths being singletons. The sequenced material came from peripheral blood. The receptors were sampled from a woman aged 40 to 55 with COVID-19, enrolled during active disease.

A few counts support this clone. V is TRBV2 and J is TRBJ2-3; TRBD2 aligns across 7 bases. The CDR3 loop spans 15 amino acids. The V segment lost 4 bases and the J segment 1 base; nucleotides outside the gene matches: 5. Per germline, CDR1 SNHLY and CDR2 FYNNEI. The CDR3 bases are TGTGCCAGCAGTGGCCGGGGAGGGGGCACAGATACGCAGTATTTT. Its translation is CASSGRGGGTDTQYF.

The V gene is TRBV5-8, the J gene TRBJ2-6; 7 nucleotides match TRBD1. The CDR3 sequence is 16 residues long. Germline loops: CDR1 SGHTS, CDR2 YDEGEE. Germline trimming cut 0 bases from V and 2 bases from J; bases unmatched to any gene: 2. The CDR3 coding sequence is TGTGCCAGCAGCTTGGGACAGGGTGCTGGGGCCAACGTCCTGACTTTC. Translated, it gives CASSLGQGAGANVLTF.

The J gene is TRBJ2-3, the V gene TRBV7-3, with 7 bases matching TRBD1. V gave up 1 base and J gave up 6 bases; unmatched junction bases: 4. The CDR3 is 14 residues long. Germline lookup yields CDR1 SGHTA and CDR2 FQGTGA. The CDR3 is CASSLSDRADTQYF. The CDR3 region has the DNA TGTGCCAGCAGCTTAAGCGACAGGGCGGATACGCAGTATTTT.